A selection of T cell receptor beta chains follows, all from one sample in a study of shared clonotypes between healthy human individuals. Using immunoSEQ multiplex PCR, the repertoire was profiled, and TCRdb retains in-frame clones only, with some absent. The data hold some 550,000 clones, with 95% to 98% observed a single time. The sample comprised naive CD4+ T cells sorted from blood. The origin of the receptors is a woman in her twenties or thirties in good health. The CDR3 runs from the conserved cysteine through the conserved F or W. The D gene is left open where the match is weak. Some rows have no size entry. The others give once, few or many, or a class for an expanded clone.

clone_size: .; j_call: TRBJ2-2; d_call: TRBD1; v_call: TRBV18; cdr3_nt: TGTGCCAGCTCACCCGGGACAGGCGACACCGGGGAGCTGTTTTTT; cdr3_aa: CASSPGTGDTGELFF
clone_size: .; j_call: TRBJ2-5; d_call: TRBD2; v_call: TRBV27; cdr3_nt: TGTGCCGCCATCGGGACTAGCGGGAGTCGTCAGTACTTC; cdr3_aa: CAAIGTSGSRQYF
clone_size: .; j_call: TRBJ1-2; d_call: TRBD1; v_call: TRBV6-4; cdr3_nt: TGTGCCAGCAGTCTCCGACAGGGCCCTAACTATGGCTACACCTTC; cdr3_aa: CASSLRQGPNYGYTF
clone_size: once; j_call: TRBJ2-7; d_call: TRBD1; v_call: TRBV13; cdr3_nt: TGTGCCAGCAGCTTATTTGGATCGGGACAGCTAACCTACGAGCAGTACTTC; cdr3_aa: CASSLFGSGQLTYEQYF
clone_size: .; j_call: TRBJ2-5; d_call: TRBD2; v_call: TRBV4-2; cdr3_nt: TGTGCCAGCAGCCAAGTCACTAGCGGGAGGGCCGGGGAGACCCAGTACTTC; cdr3_aa: CASSQVTSGRAGETQYF
clone_size: .; j_call: TRBJ1-3; d_call: .; v_call: TRBV30; cdr3_nt: TGTGCCTGGAGTGTAACAGATCCTGGAAACACCATATATTTT; cdr3_aa: CAWSVTDPGNTIYF
clone_size: .; j_call: TRBJ2-2; d_call: TRBD1; v_call: TRBV5-6; cdr3_nt: TGTGCCAGCAGCTTGCTCAGGGACAGCCTAAACACCGGGGAGCTGTTTTTT; cdr3_aa: CASSLLRDSLNTGELFF
clone_size: .; j_call: TRBJ2-1; d_call: TRBD2; v_call: TRBV28; cdr3_nt: TGTGCCAGCAGGGATAGCGGGAGTAAAAACAATGAGCAGTTCTTC; cdr3_aa: CASRDSGSKNNEQFF
clone_size: .; j_call: TRBJ2-5; d_call: TRBD2; v_call: TRBV2; cdr3_nt: TGTGCCAGCAGTGAAAAGGGACTAGCGATCCAAGAGACCCAGTACTTC; cdr3_aa: CASSEKGLAIQETQYF
clone_size: .; j_call: TRBJ2-7; d_call: TRBD2; v_call: TRBV4-1; cdr3_nt: TGCGCCAGCAGCCAGCTGATAGCGGGTAGTACCTCCTACGAGCAGTACTTC; cdr3_aa: CASSQLIAGSTSYEQYF
clone_size: .; j_call: TRBJ1-3; d_call: .; v_call: TRBV15; cdr3_nt: TGTGCCACCAGCAGACGACAGGGAAACACCATATATTTT; cdr3_aa: CATSRRQGNTIYF
clone_size: .; j_call: TRBJ1-4; d_call: .; v_call: TRBV5-1; cdr3_nt: TGCGCCAGCAGCTCTCGGACGGGGAATGAAAAACTGTTTTTT; cdr3_aa: CASSSRTGNEKLFF
clone_size: .; j_call: TRBJ2-3; d_call: .; v_call: TRBV19; cdr3_nt: TGTGCCAGTAAAGCCCGCGAGGGGGATACGCAGTATTTT; cdr3_aa: CASKAREGDTQYF
clone_size: .; j_call: TRBJ1-6; d_call: .; v_call: TRBV27; cdr3_nt: TGTGCCAGCAGTTTCTCCAGGGGAGGTTCACCCCTCCACTTT; cdr3_aa: CASSFSRGGSPLHF
clone_size: once; j_call: TRBJ2-5; d_call: .; v_call: TRBV19; cdr3_nt: TGTGCCAGTAGTATAGAAGGAGAGACCCAGTACTTC; cdr3_aa: CASSIEGETQYF
clone_size: few; j_call: TRBJ2-2; d_call: .; v_call: TRBV2; cdr3_nt: TGTGCCAGCAGGGCGGATAGCGGATACACCGGGGAGCTGTTTTTT; cdr3_aa: CASRADSGYTGELFF
clone_size: .; j_call: TRBJ2-7; d_call: .; v_call: TRBV6-1; cdr3_nt: TGTGCCAGCAGGCAACAGTACGAGCAGTACTTC; cdr3_aa: CASRQQYEQYF
clone_size: .; j_call: TRBJ1-3; d_call: .; v_call: TRBV5-1; cdr3_nt: TGCGCCAGCAGCCCCCAGGGGAGTGGAAACACCATATATTTT; cdr3_aa: CASSPQGSGNTIYF
clone_size: once; j_call: TRBJ1-2; d_call: .; v_call: TRBV29-1; cdr3_nt: TGCAGCGTTGACGCGACAGCCGAGGTTTATGGCTACACCTTC; cdr3_aa: CSVDATAEVYGYTF
clone_size: .; j_call: TRBJ2-1; d_call: TRBD2; v_call: TRBV19; cdr3_nt: TGTGCCTCCAGGACTAGCGGGAGGGCGGGTGAGCAGTTCTTC; cdr3_aa: CASRTSGRAGEQFF
clone_size: .; j_call: TRBJ2-1; d_call: TRBD2; v_call: TRBV19; cdr3_nt: TGTGCCAGTAATACTCGCGGGACTAGCGGTTACAATGAGCAGTTCTTC; cdr3_aa: CASNTRGTSGYNEQFF
clone_size: once; j_call: TRBJ1-5; d_call: .; v_call: TRBV6-6; cdr3_nt: TGTGCCAGCAGTTTAACAAGTTCGGGACAAAATCAGCCCCAGCATTTT; cdr3_aa: CASSLTSSGQNQPQHF
clone_size: .; j_call: TRBJ2-7; d_call: .; v_call: TRBV27; cdr3_nt: TGTGCCAGCAGTTTATCGATATCTAGCGCCCACCCCCCTCTCTACGAGCAGTACTTC; cdr3_aa: CASSLSISSAHPPLYEQYF
clone_size: .; j_call: TRBJ2-5; d_call: TRBD2; v_call: TRBV28; cdr3_nt: TGTGCCAGCAGTTTAGGGGTTGGCGGGAGGGATCGGGCAGAGACCCAGTACTTC; cdr3_aa: CASSLGVGGRDRAETQYF
clone_size: .; j_call: TRBJ1-1; d_call: .; v_call: TRBV28; cdr3_nt: TGTGCCAGCAACTTGCCCCTTGGGGGGGAGAACACTGAAGCTTTCTTT; cdr3_aa: CASNLPLGGENTEAFF
clone_size: .; j_call: TRBJ2-5; d_call: TRBD2; v_call: TRBV18; cdr3_nt: TGTGCCAGCTCAGCCCAGGGGCTAGCGGGAGGAGAGACCCAGTACTTC; cdr3_aa: CASSAQGLAGGETQYF
clone_size: .; j_call: TRBJ2-5; d_call: .; v_call: TRBV7-2; cdr3_nt: TGTGCCAGCAGCTTAGTCGCCAGGGCGGAAGAGACCCAGTACTTC; cdr3_aa: CASSLVARAEETQYF
clone_size: .; j_call: TRBJ2-1; d_call: .; v_call: TRBV27; cdr3_nt: TGTGCCAGCAGTTTGAGAGGAATGGGCAGCTCCTACAATGAGCAGTTCTTC; cdr3_aa: CASSLRGMGSSYNEQFF
clone_size: .; j_call: TRBJ2-1; d_call: .; v_call: TRBV5-1; cdr3_nt: TGCGCCAGCAGCTTGGGACAGAATGAGCAGTTCTTC; cdr3_aa: CASSLGQNEQFF
clone_size: .; j_call: TRBJ1-1; d_call: .; v_call: TRBV19; cdr3_nt: TGTGCCAGTAGTATCTCAGGGGTGAACACTGAAGCTTTCTTT; cdr3_aa: CASSISGVNTEAFF
clone_size: once; j_call: TRBJ2-3; d_call: TRBD2; v_call: TRBV14; cdr3_nt: TGTGCCAGCAGCCAAGTAAGGGGGACTAGCGCGTCTGGGGCTACGCAGTATTTT; cdr3_aa: CASSQVRGTSASGATQYF
clone_size: .; j_call: TRBJ1-2; d_call: .; v_call: TRBV19; cdr3_nt: TGTGCCAGTAGCCCGGGACCGTATAGCTATGGCTACACCTTC; cdr3_aa: CASSPGPYSYGYTF
clone_size: .; j_call: TRBJ1-3; d_call: .; v_call: TRBV18; cdr3_nt: TGTGCCAGCTCACCAATCGGGACGGTCAATTCTGGAAACACCATATATTTT; cdr3_aa: CASSPIGTVNSGNTIYF
clone_size: .; j_call: TRBJ2-1; d_call: TRBD2; v_call: TRBV29-1; cdr3_nt: TGCAGCACCCGCCCTGGACTAGCGGACAATGAGCAGTTCTTC; cdr3_aa: CSTRPGLADNEQFF
clone_size: .; j_call: TRBJ2-1; d_call: .; v_call: TRBV28; cdr3_nt: TGTGCCAGCAGCTCTGACCTAAAACTTAACAATGAGCAGTTCTTC; cdr3_aa: CASSSDLKLNNEQFF
clone_size: once; j_call: TRBJ2-1; d_call: TRBD2; v_call: TRBV7-9; cdr3_nt: TGTGCCAGCAGTTACCGGGGAGGGGCGATTGCGGGAGGGTCCAATGAGCAGTTCTTC; cdr3_aa: CASSYRGGAIAGGSNEQFF
clone_size: .; j_call: TRBJ2-1; d_call: TRBD2; v_call: TRBV10-3; cdr3_nt: TGTGCCATCAGTGCCGCGGGAGGCCCCTATGAGCAGTTCTTC; cdr3_aa: CAISAAGGPYEQFF
clone_size: .; j_call: TRBJ2-6; d_call: TRBD1; v_call: TRBV25-1; cdr3_nt: TGTGCCAGCAGTGAGTCGGGACAGGCCTTCTCTGGGGCCAACGTCCTGACTTTC; cdr3_aa: CASSESGQAFSGANVLTF
clone_size: .; j_call: TRBJ2-3; d_call: .; v_call: TRBV29-1; cdr3_nt: TGCAGCTTCAGAGGGGCAGATACGCAGTATTTT; cdr3_aa: CSFRGADTQYF